The clone carrying this TCR beta chain is a singleton in its sample. Germline loops: CDR1 KGHDR, CDR2 SFDVKD. The CDR3 sequence is 19 residues long. The V segment lost 3 bases and the J segment 5 bases; nucleotides outside the gene matches: 15. This sample is part of a study of control samples from healthy donors and cancer patients. Libraries were prepared by immunoSEQ multiplex PCR; TCRdb keeps only in-frame clonotypes and omits some of them. Of 71,000 or so clones in the sample, 85% to 90% were seen once. V gene TRBV24-1 combines with J gene TRBJ2-2; 9 nucleotides align to TRBD2. The clonotype was recovered from a man in his 60s with lung cancer. Sample: PBMCs. The CDR3: CATSDQTPVAGEGTGELFF. Here the CDR3 DNA reads TGTGCCACCAGTGATCAAACTCCAGTAGCGGGGGAAGGGACCGGGGAGCTGTTTTTT.